This TCR beta chain was obtained from a study of blood T cell repertoires in COVID-19. The table came from immunoSEQ multiplex PCR; TCRdb's copy has only in-frame clones and leaves some out. The profile shows a few hundred thousand clones, 80% to 95% of them singletons. The germline CDR1 and CDR2 sequences are MNHEY and SVGAGI. V gave up 8 bases and J gave up 6 bases; unmatched junction bases: 7. The CDR3 contains 13 residues. The sequence was obtained from a man younger than 35 who had recovered from COVID-19. The V call is TRBV6-5, the J call TRBJ1-5; 7 bases align to TRBD1. Specimen: PBMCs or T cells enriched from blood (not recorded which). The CDR3 is CASAQGMIQPQHF. The CDR3 DNA reads TGTGCCAGCGCACAGGGGATGATTCAGCCCCAGCATTTT.